These T cell receptor beta chains were read from a single sample in a study of cytomegalovirus exposure and HLA in healthy donors. Sequencing used immunoSEQ multiplex PCR; TCRdb keeps in-frame clones, though not all of them. The data contain about 150,000 clones, more than 60% of them singletons. Sequencing was carried out using PBMCs. Receptors originate from a man aged 18 to 30 in good health and CMV-seropositive. Both conserved end residues are part of each CDR3. The order of the fields is D gene, V gene, J gene, clone size, CDR3 protein, CDR3 DNA. The D gene is left open where the match is weak. Size tells how often a clone was seen (once, few, many) or the class of an expanded clone, and some rows leave it out.

d_gene: TRBD2; v_gene: TRBV29-1; j_gene: TRBJ2-2; abundance: NA; CDR3aa: CSVTRGTSGNTGELFF; CDR3nt: TGCAGCGTTACCAGAGGGACTAGCGGGAACACCGGGGAGCTGTTTTTT
d_gene: NA; v_gene: TRBV2; j_gene: TRBJ1-4; abundance: NA; CDR3aa: CASREATSKLFF; CDR3nt: TGTGCCAGCAGGGAGGCCACATCTAAACTGTTTTTT
d_gene: NA; v_gene: TRBV7-8; j_gene: TRBJ2-1; abundance: NA; CDR3aa: CASSAEASGYNEQFF; CDR3nt: TGTGCCAGCAGCGCCGAAGCGAGCGGGTACAATGAGCAGTTCTTC
d_gene: TRBD1; v_gene: TRBV9; j_gene: TRBJ1-2; abundance: NA; CDR3aa: CASSVGQGGDYGYTF; CDR3nt: TGTGCCAGCAGCGTAGGACAGGGCGGGGACTATGGCTACACCTTC
d_gene: TRBD1; v_gene: TRBV10-3; j_gene: TRBJ1-5; abundance: NA; CDR3aa: CAISSTGVNQPQHF; CDR3nt: TGTGCCATCAGCTCAACAGGGGTCAATCAGCCCCAGCATTTT
d_gene: TRBD1; v_gene: TRBV9; j_gene: TRBJ2-7; abundance: NA; CDR3aa: CASSPVFDRGYEQYF; CDR3nt: TGTGCCAGCAGCCCTGTATTCGACAGGGGCTACGAGCAGTACTTC
d_gene: NA; v_gene: TRBV27; j_gene: TRBJ1-1; abundance: NA; CDR3aa: CASSIQGNTEAFF; CDR3nt: TGTGCCAGCAGCATTCAGGGTAACACTGAAGCTTTCTTT
d_gene: NA; v_gene: TRBV6-5; j_gene: TRBJ1-1; abundance: few; CDR3aa: CAIWGEGGAFF; CDR3nt: TGTGCCATTTGGGGGGAAGGAGGGGCTTTCTTT
d_gene: NA; v_gene: TRBV7-3; j_gene: TRBJ2-1; abundance: NA; CDR3aa: CASSLGAEVNEQFF; CDR3nt: TGTGCCAGCAGCTTAGGGGCTGAAGTGAATGAGCAGTTCTTC
d_gene: TRBD2; v_gene: TRBV19; j_gene: TRBJ2-2; abundance: NA; CDR3aa: CASTLAGDGTGELFF; CDR3nt: TGTGCCAGCACCCTTGCGGGAGACGGCACCGGGGAGCTGTTTTTT
d_gene: NA; v_gene: TRBV30; j_gene: TRBJ2-5; abundance: NA; CDR3aa: CAWSVQGQETQYF; CDR3nt: TGTGCCTGGAGTGTACAGGGCCAAGAGACCCAGTACTTC
d_gene: NA; v_gene: TRBV5-1; j_gene: TRBJ2-2; abundance: few; CDR3aa: CASRRVSSNTGELFF; CDR3nt: TGCGCCAGCAGGAGGGTTTCTTCGAACACCGGGGAGCTGTTTTTT
d_gene: TRBD1; v_gene: TRBV28; j_gene: TRBJ1-3; abundance: NA; CDR3aa: CASSLTGQGGGNTIYF; CDR3nt: TGTGCCAGCAGTCTCACCGGACAGGGCGGTGGAAACACCATATATTTT
d_gene: NA; v_gene: TRBV2; j_gene: TRBJ1-2; abundance: NA; CDR3aa: CASSEFPLANYGYTF; CDR3nt: TGTGCCAGCAGTGAATTTCCCCTAGCTAACTATGGCTACACCTTC
d_gene: NA; v_gene: TRBV28; j_gene: TRBJ1-2; abundance: NA; CDR3aa: CASRKPGGDNYGYTF; CDR3nt: TGTGCCAGCAGAAAACCGGGGGGAGATAACTATGGCTACACCTTC
d_gene: NA; v_gene: TRBV9; j_gene: TRBJ1-4; abundance: once; CDR3aa: CASSATGGATNEKLFF; CDR3nt: TGTGCCAGCAGCGCGACAGGTGGAGCAACTAATGAAAAACTGTTTTTT
d_gene: TRBD2; v_gene: TRBV18; j_gene: TRBJ2-1; abundance: NA; CDR3aa: CASSHPGTRGDEQFF; CDR3nt: TGTGCCAGCTCACACCCGGGGACTAGGGGGGATGAGCAGTTCTTC
d_gene: NA; v_gene: TRBV19; j_gene: TRBJ2-1; abundance: NA; CDR3aa: CASSIVGLKNNEQFF; CDR3nt: TGTGCCAGTAGTATCGTCGGACTGAAAAACAATGAGCAGTTCTTC
d_gene: NA; v_gene: TRBV2; j_gene: TRBJ2-5; abundance: NA; CDR3aa: CATADWQETQYF; CDR3nt: TGTGCCACTGCGGACTGGCAAGAGACCCAGTACTTC
d_gene: NA; v_gene: TRBV7-9; j_gene: TRBJ2-7; abundance: NA; CDR3aa: CASSWGRERTYEQYF; CDR3nt: TGTGCCAGCAGCTGGGGGCGGGAGAGAACCTACGAGCAGTACTTC
d_gene: TRBD1; v_gene: TRBV2; j_gene: TRBJ1-1; abundance: NA; CDR3aa: CASSNDWTGTATEAFF; CDR3nt: TGTGCCAGCAGTAACGACTGGACAGGGACGGCCACTGAAGCTTTCTTT
d_gene: NA; v_gene: TRBV10-2; j_gene: TRBJ1-1; abundance: few; CDR3aa: CASNKGFGGEAFF; CDR3nt: TGCGCCAGCAACAAGGGGTTCGGGGGAGAAGCTTTCTTT
d_gene: NA; v_gene: TRBV9; j_gene: TRBJ2-2; abundance: NA; CDR3aa: CASSVDPGGLTGELFF; CDR3nt: TGTGCCAGCAGCGTAGACCCCGGCGGCCTCACCGGGGAGCTGTTTTTT
d_gene: TRBD1; v_gene: TRBV6-5; j_gene: TRBJ2-7; abundance: few; CDR3aa: CASRPGTGVGEQYF; CDR3nt: TGTGCCAGCAGGCCCGGGACAGGGGTCGGTGAGCAGTACTTC
d_gene: NA; v_gene: TRBV27; j_gene: TRBJ2-7; abundance: NA; CDR3aa: CASSSAGEQYF; CDR3nt: TGTGCCAGCAGCTCCGCGGGGGAGCAGTACTTC
d_gene: TRBD2; v_gene: TRBV6-4; j_gene: TRBJ2-3; abundance: NA; CDR3aa: CASSDSAGGADTQYF; CDR3nt: TGTGCCAGCAGTGACTCAGCGGGAGGGGCAGATACGCAGTATTTT
d_gene: NA; v_gene: TRBV25-1; j_gene: TRBJ2-2; abundance: few; CDR3aa: CASSELAGELFF; CDR3nt: TGTGCCAGCAGTGAACTAGCCGGGGAGCTGTTTTTT
d_gene: NA; v_gene: TRBV7-9; j_gene: TRBJ2-6; abundance: NA; CDR3aa: CSSSLRSSGANVLTF; CDR3nt: TGTTCCAGCAGCTTAAGGAGCTCTGGGGCCAACGTCCTGACTTTC
d_gene: NA; v_gene: TRBV29-1; j_gene: TRBJ1-1; abundance: NA; CDR3aa: CSVEEGRTEAFF; CDR3nt: TGCAGCGTTGAGGAGGGGAGGACTGAAGCTTTCTTT
d_gene: TRBD2; v_gene: TRBV28; j_gene: TRBJ2-2; abundance: once; CDR3aa: CASTGSGRAVTGELFF; CDR3nt: TGTGCCAGCACGGGAAGCGGGAGGGCCGTAACCGGGGAGCTGTTTTTT
d_gene: TRBD2; v_gene: TRBV5-1; j_gene: TRBJ2-2; abundance: NA; CDR3aa: CASSPSGRPNTGELFF; CDR3nt: TGCGCCAGCAGCCCTAGCGGGAGGCCAAACACCGGGGAGCTGTTTTTT
d_gene: TRBD2; v_gene: TRBV28; j_gene: TRBJ2-7; abundance: once; CDR3aa: CASSLMAGGPQQYF; CDR3nt: TGTGCCAGCAGTTTAATGGCGGGAGGGCCCCAGCAGTACTTC
d_gene: TRBD2; v_gene: TRBV4-1; j_gene: TRBJ2-2; abundance: NA; CDR3aa: CASSRSGSWDTGELFF; CDR3nt: TGCGCCAGCAGCCGTAGCGGGAGTTGGGACACCGGGGAGCTGTTTTTT
d_gene: TRBD1; v_gene: TRBV5-8; j_gene: TRBJ1-1; abundance: few; CDR3aa: CASSRGTGVWNTEAFF; CDR3nt: TGTGCCAGCAGCCGGGGGACAGGGGTATGGAACACTGAAGCTTTCTTT
d_gene: NA; v_gene: TRBV6-1; j_gene: TRBJ1-4; abundance: NA; CDR3aa: CASNFPTESNEKLFF; CDR3nt: TGTGCCAGCAATTTCCCGACAGAATCTAATGAAAAACTGTTTTTT
d_gene: NA; v_gene: TRBV7-2; j_gene: TRBJ1-2; abundance: few; CDR3aa: CASSLGADGYTF; CDR3nt: TGTGCCAGCAGCTTGGGAGCGGATGGCTACACCTTC
d_gene: TRBD2; v_gene: TRBV7-9; j_gene: TRBJ2-7; abundance: few; CDR3aa: CASSVAGTTAYEQYF; CDR3nt: TGTGCCAGCAGCGTTGCCGGGACTACAGCCTACGAGCAGTACTTC
d_gene: NA; v_gene: TRBV7-9; j_gene: TRBJ1-5; abundance: NA; CDR3aa: CASSLVGVSGFNQPQHF; CDR3nt: TGTGCCAGCAGCTTAGTAGGGGTCTCAGGGTTCAATCAGCCCCAGCATTTT
d_gene: TRBD1; v_gene: TRBV4-1; j_gene: TRBJ2-2; abundance: NA; CDR3aa: CASSQGQGDVSGELFF; CDR3nt: TGCGCCAGCAGCCAAGGTCAGGGGGACGTGTCCGGGGAGCTGTTTTTT
d_gene: NA; v_gene: TRBV20-1; j_gene: TRBJ1-1; abundance: few; CDR3aa: CSAKSGEAFF; CDR3nt: TGCAGTGCTAAGAGCGGCGAAGCTTTCTTT
d_gene: TRBD1; v_gene: TRBV2; j_gene: TRBJ2-7; abundance: NA; CDR3aa: CASSVDRVREQYF; CDR3nt: TGTGCCAGCAGTGTTGACAGGGTTCGCGAGCAGTACTTC
d_gene: NA; v_gene: TRBV5-6; j_gene: TRBJ2-1; abundance: few; CDR3aa: CASSWRNEQFF; CDR3nt: TGTGCCAGCAGCTGGAGGAATGAGCAGTTCTTC
d_gene: TRBD1; v_gene: TRBV5-1; j_gene: TRBJ2-2; abundance: NA; CDR3aa: CASSLRTGWDGELFF; CDR3nt: TGCGCCAGCAGCCTCAGGACAGGGTGGGACGGGGAGCTGTTTTTT
d_gene: TRBD1; v_gene: TRBV30; j_gene: TRBJ1-1; abundance: NA; CDR3aa: CAWSRWGTGNTEAFF; CDR3nt: TGTGCCTGGAGTAGGTGGGGGACAGGGAACACTGAAGCTTTCTTT
d_gene: TRBD1; v_gene: TRBV30; j_gene: TRBJ1-1; abundance: NA; CDR3aa: CAWKQGMNTEAFF; CDR3nt: TGTGCCTGGAAACAGGGGATGAACACTGAAGCTTTCTTT
d_gene: NA; v_gene: TRBV9; j_gene: TRBJ1-3; abundance: NA; CDR3aa: CASSVRGSSGNTIYF; CDR3nt: TGTGCCAGCAGCGTAAGGGGATCCTCTGGAAACACCATATATTTT
d_gene: TRBD1; v_gene: TRBV4-1; j_gene: TRBJ2-1; abundance: NA; CDR3aa: CASSQGAARDRGYNEQFF; CDR3nt: TGCGCCAGCAGCCAAGGGGCAGCCAGGGACAGGGGATACAATGAGCAGTTCTTC
d_gene: TRBD1; v_gene: TRBV28; j_gene: TRBJ2-7; abundance: few; CDR3aa: CASFDRVGYEQYF; CDR3nt: TGTGCCAGTTTTGACAGGGTCGGATACGAGCAGTACTTC
d_gene: NA; v_gene: TRBV7-6; j_gene: TRBJ2-1; abundance: NA; CDR3aa: CASGGGAGSSYNGQFF; CDR3nt: TGTGCCAGCGGTGGGGGGGCCGGGAGCTCCTACAATGGGCAGTTCTTC
d_gene: NA; v_gene: TRBV15; j_gene: TRBJ2-1; abundance: NA; CDR3aa: CATTGSIYNEQFF; CDR3nt: TGTGCCACTACCGGGAGCATCTACAATGAGCAGTTCTTC
d_gene: NA; v_gene: TRBV5-1; j_gene: TRBJ1-1; abundance: NA; CDR3aa: CASSPGGNWPTGDGTEAFF; CDR3nt: TGCGCCAGCAGTCCGGGTGGGAACTGGCCGACAGGCGATGGCACTGAAGCTTTCTTT
d_gene: NA; v_gene: TRBV10-2; j_gene: TRBJ2-7; abundance: NA; CDR3aa: CASSDISYEQYF; CDR3nt: TGCGCCAGCAGTGATATCTCCTACGAGCAGTACTTC
d_gene: NA; v_gene: TRBV5-6; j_gene: TRBJ2-1; abundance: NA; CDR3aa: CASSQNLYNEQFF; CDR3nt: TGTGCCAGCAGCCAAAACCTATACAATGAGCAGTTCTTC
d_gene: TRBD1; v_gene: TRBV30; j_gene: TRBJ1-1; abundance: NA; CDR3aa: CAWQRQGNTEAFF; CDR3nt: TGTGCCTGGCAGAGACAGGGGAACACTGAAGCTTTCTTT
d_gene: NA; v_gene: TRBV7-6; j_gene: TRBJ2-5; abundance: few; CDR3aa: CASSLGQVAGSGQETQYF; CDR3nt: TGTGCCAGCAGCTTAGGACAGGTTGCAGGAAGCGGCCAAGAGACCCAGTACTTC
d_gene: NA; v_gene: TRBV14; j_gene: TRBJ2-2; abundance: NA; CDR3aa: CASSRRQTFTGELFF; CDR3nt: TGTGCCAGCAGCCGTAGACAAACTTTCACCGGGGAGCTGTTTTTT
d_gene: NA; v_gene: TRBV18; j_gene: TRBJ2-7; abundance: NA; CDR3aa: CASSPQTRTSYEQYF; CDR3nt: TGTGCCAGCTCACCACAGACCAGGACTTCCTACGAGCAGTACTTC
d_gene: TRBD2; v_gene: TRBV5-1; j_gene: TRBJ2-7; abundance: NA; CDR3aa: CASSLSVTSGSYEQYF; CDR3nt: TGCGCCAGCAGCTTGAGTGTCACTAGCGGGAGCTACGAGCAGTACTTC